This TCR beta chain came from a study of blood T cell repertoires in COVID-19. V lost 6 bases, J lost 1 base, and 7 bases stayed unmatched. There are 16 residues in the CDR3. The germline V gene has CDR1 LNHDA and CDR2 SQIVND (reference sequence). In regard to this clone: The sample carries other DNA sequences with the same CDR3.

Methods used by the authors: Cell counts per sample came from amplifying reference gene primers. The table came from immunoSEQ multiplex PCR; TCRdb's copy has only in-frame clones and leaves some out. That table gives V, J and clone size, and the DNA gave D and trimming. The sample lists approximately 240,000 clones; around 88% were seen once. This sequence was found in a woman aged 25-40 years who had recovered from COVID-19. This chain uses TRBV19 with TRBJ1-5; 9 positions match TRBD1. The specimen was peripheral blood. CDR3 DNA: TGTGCCAGTAGCACCACAGGGGGCGGGAGCAATCAGCCCCAGCATTTT. Protein product: CASSTTGGGSNQPQHF.